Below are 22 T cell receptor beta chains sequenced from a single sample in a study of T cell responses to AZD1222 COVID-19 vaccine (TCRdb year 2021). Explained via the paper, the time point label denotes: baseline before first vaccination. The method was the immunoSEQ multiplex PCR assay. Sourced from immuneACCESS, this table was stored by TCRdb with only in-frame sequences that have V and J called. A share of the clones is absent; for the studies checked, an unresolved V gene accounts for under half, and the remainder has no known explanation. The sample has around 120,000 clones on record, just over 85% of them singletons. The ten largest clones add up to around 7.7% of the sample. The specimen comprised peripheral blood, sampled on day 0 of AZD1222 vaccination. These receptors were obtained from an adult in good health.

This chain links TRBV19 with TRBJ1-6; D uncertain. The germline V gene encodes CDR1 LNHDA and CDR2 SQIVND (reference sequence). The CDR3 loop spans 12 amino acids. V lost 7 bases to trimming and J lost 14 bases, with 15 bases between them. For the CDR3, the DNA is TGTGCCAGTACCATGGGGAGAACTGCCCTCCACTTT. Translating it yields CASTMGRTALHF. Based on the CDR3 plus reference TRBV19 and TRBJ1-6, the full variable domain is DGGITQSPKYLFRKEGQNVTLSCEQNLNHDAMYWYRQDPGQGLRLIYYSQIVNDFQKGDIAEGYSVSREKKESFPLTVTSAQKNPTAFYLCASTMGRTALHFGNGTRLTVT.

CDR3 sequence: CASSEITGGGELFF. The CDR3 region has the DNA TGCGCCAGCAGTGAAATAACGGGCGGTGGGGAGCTGTTTTTT. The V gene is TRBV10-1, the J gene TRBJ2-2; D is unclear. There are 14 residues in the CDR3. Trimming cost V 3 bases and J 8 bases, with 13 bases left between them. Germline loops: CDR1 WNHNN, CDR2 SYGVQD (reference sequence).

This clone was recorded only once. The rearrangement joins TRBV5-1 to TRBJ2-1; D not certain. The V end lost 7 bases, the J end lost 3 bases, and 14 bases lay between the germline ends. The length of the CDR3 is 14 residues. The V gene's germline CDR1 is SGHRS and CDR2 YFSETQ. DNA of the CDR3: TGCGCCAGCGCCTTAACTAACTACTACAATGAGCAGTTCTTC. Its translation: CASALTNYYNEQFF.

The CDR3 DNA sequence: TGTGCCAGCAGCCTTGACGGGAGCTCCTACAATGAGCAGTTCTTC. Its protein product is CASSLDGSSYNEQFF. This sequence joins TRBV6-2 or TRBV6-3 and TRBJ2-1; D might be TRBD2 (6 bases). Trimming removed 6 bases at V and 0 bases at J, with 12 bases between. CDR1 is MNHEY and CDR2 is SVGEGT in the germline V gene. The CDR3 totals 15 residues.

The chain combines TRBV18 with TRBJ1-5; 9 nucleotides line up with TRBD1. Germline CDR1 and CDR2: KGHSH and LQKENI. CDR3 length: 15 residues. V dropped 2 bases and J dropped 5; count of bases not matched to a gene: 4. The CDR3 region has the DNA TGTGCCAGCTCACCAGACAGGGGGATGGATCAGCCCCAGCATTTT. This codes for CASSPDRGMDQPQHF.

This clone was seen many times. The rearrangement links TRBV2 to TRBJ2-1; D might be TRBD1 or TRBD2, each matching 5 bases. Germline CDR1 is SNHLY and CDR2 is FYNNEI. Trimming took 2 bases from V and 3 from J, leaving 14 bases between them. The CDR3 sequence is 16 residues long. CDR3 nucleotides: TGTGCCAGCAGTGAAACGGGGCGATCCTTCTACAATGAGCAGTTCTTC. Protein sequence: CASSETGRSFYNEQFF. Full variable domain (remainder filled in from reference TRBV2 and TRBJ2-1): EPEVTQTPSHQVTQMGQEVILRCVPISNHLYFYWYRQILGQKVEFLVSFYNNEISEKSEIFDDQFSVERPDGSNFTLKIRSTKLEDSAMYFCASSETGRSFYNEQFFGPGTRLTVL.

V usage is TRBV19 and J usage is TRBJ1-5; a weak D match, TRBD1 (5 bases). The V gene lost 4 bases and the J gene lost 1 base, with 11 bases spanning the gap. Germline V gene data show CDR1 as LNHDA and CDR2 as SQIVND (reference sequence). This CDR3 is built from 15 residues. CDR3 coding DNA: TGTGCCAGTAGTAAAGGCAGGGCGAGCAATCAGCCCCAGCATTTT. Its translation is CASSKGRASNQPQHF.

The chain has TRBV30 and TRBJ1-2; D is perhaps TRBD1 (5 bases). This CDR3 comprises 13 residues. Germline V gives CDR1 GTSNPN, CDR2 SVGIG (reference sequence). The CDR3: CLLSAGSNYGYTF. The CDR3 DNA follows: TGTCTCCTCAGTGCAGGGTCAAACTATGGCTACACCTTC.

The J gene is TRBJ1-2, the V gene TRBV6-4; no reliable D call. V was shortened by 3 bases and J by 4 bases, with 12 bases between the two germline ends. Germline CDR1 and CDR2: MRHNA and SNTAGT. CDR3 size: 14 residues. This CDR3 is CASSERFQPYGYTF. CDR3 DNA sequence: TGTGCCAGCAGTGAAAGGTTCCAGCCCTATGGCTACACCTTC.

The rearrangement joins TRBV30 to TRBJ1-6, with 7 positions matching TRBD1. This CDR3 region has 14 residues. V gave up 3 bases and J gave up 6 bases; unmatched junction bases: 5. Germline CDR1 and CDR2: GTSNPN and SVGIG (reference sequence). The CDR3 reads CAWSPGTVNSPLHF. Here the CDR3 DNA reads TGTGCCTGGAGCCCCGGGACAGTTAATTCACCCCTCCACTTT.

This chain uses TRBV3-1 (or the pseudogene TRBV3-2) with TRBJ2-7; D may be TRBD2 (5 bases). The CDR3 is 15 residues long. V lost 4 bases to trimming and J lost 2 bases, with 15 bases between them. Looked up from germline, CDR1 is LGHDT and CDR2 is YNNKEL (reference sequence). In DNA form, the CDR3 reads TGTGCCAGCAGCCCCCGAGGGCTGGATCCCTACGAGCAGTACTTC. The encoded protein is CASSPRGLDPYEQYF.

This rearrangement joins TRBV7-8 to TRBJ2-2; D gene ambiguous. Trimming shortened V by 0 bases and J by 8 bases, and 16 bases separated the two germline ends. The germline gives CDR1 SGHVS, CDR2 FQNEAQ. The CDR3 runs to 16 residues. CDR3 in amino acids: CASSLAGLPPAGELFF. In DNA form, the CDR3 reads TGTGCCAGCAGCTTAGCGGGGTTGCCCCCGGCGGGGGAGCTGTTTTTT. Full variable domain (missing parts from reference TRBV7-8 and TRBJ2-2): GAGVSQSPRYKVAKRGQDVALRCDPISGHVSLFWYQQALGQGPEFLTYFQNEAQLDKSGLPSDRFFAERPEGSVSTLKIQRTQQEDSAVYLCASSLAGLPPAGELFFGEGSRLTVL.

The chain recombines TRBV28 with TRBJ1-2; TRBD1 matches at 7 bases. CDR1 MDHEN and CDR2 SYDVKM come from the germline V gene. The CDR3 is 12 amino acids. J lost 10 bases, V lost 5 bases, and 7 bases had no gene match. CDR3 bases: TGTGCCAGCAGTCTGGGACAGCCTTTCTACACCTTC. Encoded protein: CASSLGQPFYTF.

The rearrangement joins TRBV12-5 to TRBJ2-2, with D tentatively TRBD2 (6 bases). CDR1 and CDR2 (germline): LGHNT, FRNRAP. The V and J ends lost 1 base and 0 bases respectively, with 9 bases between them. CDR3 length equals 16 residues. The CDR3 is CASGLGGGTNTGELFF. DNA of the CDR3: TGTGCTAGTGGTTTGGGGGGCGGGACGAACACCGGGGAGCTGTTTTTT.

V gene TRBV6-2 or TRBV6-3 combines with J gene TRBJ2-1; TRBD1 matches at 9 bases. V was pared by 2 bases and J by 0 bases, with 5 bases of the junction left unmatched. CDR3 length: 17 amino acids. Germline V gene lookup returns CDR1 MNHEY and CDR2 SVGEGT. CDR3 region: CASSYLQGASSYNEQFF. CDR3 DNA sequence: TGTGCCAGCAGTTACCTACAGGGGGCTTCCTCCTACAATGAGCAGTTCTTC.

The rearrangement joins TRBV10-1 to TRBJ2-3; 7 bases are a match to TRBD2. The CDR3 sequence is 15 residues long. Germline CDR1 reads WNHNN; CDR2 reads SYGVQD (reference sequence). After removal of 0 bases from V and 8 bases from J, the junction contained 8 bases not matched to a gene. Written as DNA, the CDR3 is TGCGCCAGCAGTGAGTCGGGGGGGAGCGGTGGTACGCAGTATTTT. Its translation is CASSESGGSGGTQYF.

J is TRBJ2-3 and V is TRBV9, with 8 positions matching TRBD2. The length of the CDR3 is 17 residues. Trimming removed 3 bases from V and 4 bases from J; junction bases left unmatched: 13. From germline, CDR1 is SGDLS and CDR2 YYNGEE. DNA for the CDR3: TGTGCCAGCAGCGCCCGCTGGGGCGGGGGGCTCGCAGATACGCAGTATTTT. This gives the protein CASSARWGGGLADTQYF.

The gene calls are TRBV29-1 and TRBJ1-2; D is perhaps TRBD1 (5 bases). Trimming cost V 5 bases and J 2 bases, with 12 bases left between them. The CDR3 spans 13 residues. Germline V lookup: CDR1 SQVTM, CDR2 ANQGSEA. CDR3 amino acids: CSVWGDLNYGYTF. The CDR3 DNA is TGCAGCGTTTGGGGGGATCTAAACTATGGCTACACCTTC.

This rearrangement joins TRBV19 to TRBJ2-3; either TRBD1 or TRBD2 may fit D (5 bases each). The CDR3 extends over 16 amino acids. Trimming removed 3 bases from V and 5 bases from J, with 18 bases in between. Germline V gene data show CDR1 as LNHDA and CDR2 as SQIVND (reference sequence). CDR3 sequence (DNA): TGTGCCAGTAGTATTCCCGCCGGGACGGGGAGAGATACGCAGTATTTT. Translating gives CASSIPAGTGRDTQYF. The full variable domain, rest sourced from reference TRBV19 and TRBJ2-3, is DGGITQSPKYLFRKEGQNVTLSCEQNLNHDAMYWYRQDPGQGLRLIYYSQIVNDFQKGDIAEGYSVSREKKESFPLTVTSAQKNPTAFYLCASSIPAGTGRDTQYFGPGTRLTVL.

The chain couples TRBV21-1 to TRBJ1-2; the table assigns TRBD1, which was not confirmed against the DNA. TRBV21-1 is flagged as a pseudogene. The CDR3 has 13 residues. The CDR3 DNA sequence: TGTGCCAGCAGCGTAACAGGGGCCGGGGGCTACACCTTC. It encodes CASSVTGAGGYTF.

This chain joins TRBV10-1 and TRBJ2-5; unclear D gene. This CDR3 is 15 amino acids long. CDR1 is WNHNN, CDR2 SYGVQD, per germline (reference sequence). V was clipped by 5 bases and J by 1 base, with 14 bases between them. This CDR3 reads CASSRDRNLQETQYF. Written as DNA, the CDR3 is TGCGCCAGCAGTAGAGACCGCAACCTCCAAGAGACCCAGTACTTC.

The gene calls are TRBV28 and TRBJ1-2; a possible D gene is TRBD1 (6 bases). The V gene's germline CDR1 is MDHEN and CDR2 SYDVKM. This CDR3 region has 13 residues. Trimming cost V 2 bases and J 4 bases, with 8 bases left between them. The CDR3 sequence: CASSLAGAYGYTF. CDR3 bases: TGTGCCAGCAGTTTAGCAGGGGCCTATGGCTACACCTTC.